This TCR beta chain is from a study of T cell responses to AZD1222 COVID-19 vaccine. This table comes from immunoSEQ multiplex PCR, and its TCRdb copy is limited to in-frame clones, with some not included. Of around 110,000 clones in the sample, approximately 85% were seen once. On this clone itself: Antigen: not known.

V lost 2 bases to trimming and J lost 0 bases, with 14 bases between them. The germline CDR1 and CDR2 sequences are WNHNN and SYGVQD (reference sequence). The CDR3 contains 17 residues. Study observations and caveats: Nearly half of spike-specific TCRs reportedly go after variant regions that carry no mutations. Across spike, vaccine-associated CD4 TCRs were found, dominant at 160-218 and 743-854.

Specimen: peripheral blood, collected on day 0 of MenACWY control vaccination. The sequence was obtained from an adult in good health. This sequence joins TRBV10-1 and TRBJ2-1; maybe TRBD1 (5 bases). CDR3 amino acids: CASSEPRTSYSYNEQFF. The CDR3 DNA follows: TGCGCCAGCAGTGAGCCCAGGACAAGCTACTCCTACAATGAGCAGTTCTTC.